Following are 3 T cell receptor beta chains from one sample sequenced in a study of vaccination effects on CD4 cells after COVID-19. Once cultured for roughly 10 days, the cells underwent separation to obtain CD4+ T cells. Each participant was given two doses of one vaccine (BNT162b2 or mRNA-1273). The antigens of these receptors remain unknown. The method was immunoSEQ multiplex PCR; TCRdb's version includes in-frame clones alone and lacks a portion of them. The sample records tens of thousands of clones, 74% being singletons. The specimen comprised CD4+ T cells from PBMCs cultured without peptide, sampled after COVID-19 vaccination. The receptor set was obtained from a human donor who received a COVID-19 vaccine.

The V and J genes are TRBV5-1 and TRBJ1-6, with 7 nucleotides matching TRBD1. The CDR3 is 17 amino acids. Per germline, CDR1 SGHRS and CDR2 YFSETQ. Trimming took 3 bases from V and 2 from J; bases not matched to a gene: 8. The CDR3 sequence: CASSSPSGQTYNSPLHF. DNA of the CDR3: TGCGCCAGCAGCTCCCCCTCGGGACAGACCTATAATTCACCCCTCCACTTT.

The chain carries TRBV28 and TRBJ1-2; D is possibly TRBD1 (5 bases). Trimming left V 6 bases short and J 1 base short, with 12 bases between. The CDR3 extends over 14 amino acids. CDR1 and CDR2 (germline): MDHEN, SYDVKM. DNA of the CDR3: TGTGCCAGCAGACCCGGGACGGTTAACTATGGCTACACCTTC. It codes for CASRPGTVNYGYTF.

This clone has only one observation. J is TRBJ2-3 and V is TRBV23-1; D unclear. TRBV23-1 is marked as an open reading frame, function uncertain. Trimming removed 8 bases from V and 1 base from J, with 19 bases in between. The CDR3 totals 16 residues. The CDR3 nucleotides are TGCGCCAGCCCTTGCGGCATACTATACTGCACAGATACGCAGTATTTT. Amino acids: CASPCGILYCTDTQYF.